This is a list of T cell receptor beta chains from one sample in a study of OX40 agonist ivuxolimab in advanced cancers. TCRdb's copy holds only in-frame clones and misses some; the assay was immunoSEQ multiplex PCR. In the table there are about 86,000 clones, roughly 85% of which are singletons. The sequencing here drew on CD4+ or CD8+ T cells sorted from blood, taken in a trial of the OX40 agonist ivuxolimab. These receptors came from an adult with an advanced solid tumor such as melanoma, head and neck, liver or kidney cancer. Each CDR3 is given with its conserved first and last residue. D genes are given only for firm matches. Not all rows give a size; the values are once, few, many and, for expanded clones, a class.

>TRBV5-1|TRBJ2-7|few|TRBD1
TGCGCCAGCAGCTCCCAAGGGGGACAGCCTTGGGAGCAGTACTTC
CASSSQGGQPWEQYF
>TRBV6-1|TRBJ1-4|NA|NA
TGTGCCAGCAGTGTAGAACTCTATAATGAAAAACTGTTTTTT
CASSVELYNEKLFF
>TRBV9|TRBJ2-5|NA|TRBD2
TGTGCCAGCAGCCCTAGGACTAGCGGCCACCAAGAGACCCAGTACTTC
CASSPRTSGHQETQYF
>TRBV15|TRBJ1-1|NA|TRBD1
TGTGCCACCGACAGACAGGGAAACACTGAAGCTTTCTTT
CATDRQGNTEAFF
>TRBV5-1|TRBJ1-2|NA|TRBD1
TGCGCCAGCAGCCCGCCGGGACAGAACTATGGCTACACCTTC
CASSPPGQNYGYTF
>TRBV4-2|TRBJ2-7|NA|NA
TGTGCCAGCAGCCTCAACAGTTACGAGCAGTACTTC
CASSLNSYEQYF
>TRBV6-1|TRBJ1-2|NA|TRBD1
TGTGCCAGCAGTGAACAGGGGGCAGCTAACTATGGCTACACCTTC
CASSEQGAANYGYTF
>TRBV28|TRBJ2-5|NA|NA
TGTGCCAGCAGTTTGGCAGGCTTTGGTCAAGAGACCCAGTACTTC
CASSLAGFGQETQYF
>TRBV5-3|TRBJ2-5|NA|NA
TGTGCCACCCCCACCCGAGGGAGGGGGCGATCCTTGGAGACCCAGTACTTC
CATPTRGRGRSLETQYF
>TRBV4-1|TRBJ1-1|NA|NA
TGCGCCAGCAGCCATCAGGTGGGGTCTGAAGCTTTCTTT
CASSHQVGSEAFF
>TRBV6-1|TRBJ1-5|NA|NA
TGTGCCAGCAGTGAAGCCGGCGAACAGGGAAAGGCCCAGCCCCAGCATTTT
CASSEAGEQGKAQPQHF
>TRBV5-1|TRBJ1-4|NA|TRBD1
TGCGCCAGCAAAGGAGGACAGGAGAATGAAAAACTGTTTTTT
CASKGGQENEKLFF
>TRBV5-1|TRBJ2-3|NA|TRBD2
TGCGCCAGCAGCTCCGGGACTAGCGGGGCCCGCCCCCCGAATTTT
CASSSGTSGARPPNF
>TRBV18|TRBJ1-2|NA|TRBD1
TGTGCCAGCTCACTCACCCCGCCACAGGGGAACTATGGCTACACCTTC
CASSLTPPQGNYGYTF
>TRBV5-1|TRBJ2-7|NA|NA
TGCGCCAGCAGCTTGTATCGGGGGCCAACCTACGAGCAGTACTTC
CASSLYRGPTYEQYF
>TRBV6-1|TRBJ2-3|NA|TRBD2
TGTGCCAGCAGAAAGACTAGCGGGAGGACAGATACGCAGTATTTT
CASRKTSGRTDTQYF
>TRBV23-1|TRBJ1-4|few|TRBD1
TGCGCCAGCAGTCAATCTTTTGAGGAGCACAGGGGTGAAAAACTGTTTTTT
CASSQSFEEHRGEKLFF
>TRBV5-1|TRBJ1-3|NA|NA
TGCGCCAGCAGCCCGGAGGGATACTCTGGAAACACCATATATTTT
CASSPEGYSGNTIYF
>TRBV28|TRBJ1-1|NA|NA
TGTGCCAGCAGCCCTCGTCTGGGGGCGGCGACTGAAGCTTTCTTT
CASSPRLGAATEAFF
>TRBV30|TRBJ2-3|once|NA
TGTGCCTGGACCTCCAGGGATACGCAGTATTTT
CAWTSRDTQYF
>TRBV10-1|TRBJ2-1|NA|TRBD2
TGCGCCAGCAGTGAGGGACTAGCGGGAGTAGATGAGCAGTTCTTC
CASSEGLAGVDEQFF
>TRBV4-1|TRBJ2-5|NA|NA
TGCGCCAGCAGCCAAGATCTACAGGGTGGATGGGGGGAGACCCAGTACTTC
CASSQDLQGGWGETQYF
>TRBV18|TRBJ2-7|NA|NA
TGTGCCAGCTCGGGAGGCAGGAACTACGAGCAGTACTTC
CASSGGRNYEQYF
>TRBV18|TRBJ2-1|NA|NA
TGTGCCAGCTCACCCTGGGCTGTGGGCCTGAATGAGCAGTTCTTC
CASSPWAVGLNEQFF